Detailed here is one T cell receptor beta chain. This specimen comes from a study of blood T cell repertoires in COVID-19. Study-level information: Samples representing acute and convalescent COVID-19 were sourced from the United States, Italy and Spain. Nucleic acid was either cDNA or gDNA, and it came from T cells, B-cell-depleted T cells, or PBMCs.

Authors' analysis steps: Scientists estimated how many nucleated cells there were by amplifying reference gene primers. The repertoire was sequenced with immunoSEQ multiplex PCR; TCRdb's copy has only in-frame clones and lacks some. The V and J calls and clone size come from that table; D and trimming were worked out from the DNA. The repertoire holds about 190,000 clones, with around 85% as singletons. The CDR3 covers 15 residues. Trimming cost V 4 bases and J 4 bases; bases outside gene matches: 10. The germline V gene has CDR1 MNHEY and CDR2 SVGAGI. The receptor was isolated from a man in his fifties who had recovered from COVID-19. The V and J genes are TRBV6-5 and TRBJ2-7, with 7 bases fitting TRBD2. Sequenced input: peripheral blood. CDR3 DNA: TGTGCCAGCAGTTCCCCCCTAGCGGACTTTTACGAGCAGTACTTC. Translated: CASSSPLADFYEQYF.